This T cell receptor beta chain stems from a study of blood T cell repertoires in COVID-19. Only in-frame clones appear in the TCRdb table, and some are missing; sequencing was by immunoSEQ multiplex PCR. Among 140,000 to 150,000 clones listed, 84% were seen once. CDR3 length: 15 amino acids. V was cut by 5 bases and J by 7 bases, with 18 bases left in between. Germline CDR1 and CDR2: LNHNV and YYDKDF (reference sequence). Only a few counts were recorded for this clone. The rearrangement joins TRBV15 to TRBJ2-1; no definite D call. The clonotype was recovered from a woman between 50 and 59 years old with acute COVID-19. Sequenced input: PBMCs or T cells enriched from blood (not recorded which). The CDR3 nucleotides are TGTGCCACCAGCCCAAAAGGCGGCCAACTGAATGAGCAGTTCTTC. As protein: CATSPKGGQLNEQFF.